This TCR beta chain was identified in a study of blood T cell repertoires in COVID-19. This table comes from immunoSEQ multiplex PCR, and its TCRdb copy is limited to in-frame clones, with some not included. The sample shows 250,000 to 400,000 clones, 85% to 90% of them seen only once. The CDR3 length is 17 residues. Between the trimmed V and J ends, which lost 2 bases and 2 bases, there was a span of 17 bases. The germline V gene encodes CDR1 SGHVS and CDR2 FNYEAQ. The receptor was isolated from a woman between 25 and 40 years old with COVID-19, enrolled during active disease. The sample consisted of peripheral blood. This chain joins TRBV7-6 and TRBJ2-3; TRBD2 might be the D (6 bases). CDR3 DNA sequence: TGTGCCAGCAGCTTATCTGGCGGGACGGAGGTCACAGATACGCAGTATTTT. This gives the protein CASSLSGGTEVTDTQYF.